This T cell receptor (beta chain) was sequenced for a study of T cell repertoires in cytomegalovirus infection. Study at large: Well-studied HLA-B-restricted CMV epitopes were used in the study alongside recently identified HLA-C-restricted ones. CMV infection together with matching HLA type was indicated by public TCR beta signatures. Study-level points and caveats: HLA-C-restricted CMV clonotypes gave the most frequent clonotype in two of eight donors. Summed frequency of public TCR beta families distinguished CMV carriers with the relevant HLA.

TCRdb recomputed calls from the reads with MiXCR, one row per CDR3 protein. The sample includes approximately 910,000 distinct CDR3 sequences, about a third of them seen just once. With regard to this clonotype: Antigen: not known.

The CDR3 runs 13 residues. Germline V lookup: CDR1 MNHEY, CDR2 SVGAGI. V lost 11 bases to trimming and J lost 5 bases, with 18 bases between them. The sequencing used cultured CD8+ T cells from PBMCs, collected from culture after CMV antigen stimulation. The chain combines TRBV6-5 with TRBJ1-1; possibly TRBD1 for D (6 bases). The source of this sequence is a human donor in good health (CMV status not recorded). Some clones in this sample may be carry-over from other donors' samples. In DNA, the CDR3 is TGTGCCGCCCGGGGGGGGGCAAGTACTGAAGCTTTCTTT. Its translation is CAARGGASTEAFF.